The 17 T cell receptor beta chains presented below share a single source sample, sequenced in a study of cytomegalovirus exposure and HLA in healthy donors. The primer mix had 60 Vbeta and 13 Jbeta primers. Clones were sequenced by immunoSEQ multiplex PCR, and TCRdb holds only the in-frame ones, with some missing. The repertoire includes 95,000 to 150,000 clones, roughly 69% of them detected once, and 8.2% sits in the top ten. The sequenced sample was PBMCs. The receptor source for this set is a woman aged 40 to 50 in good health and CMV-seropositive.

The gene calls are TRBV5-4 and TRBJ2-4; possible D gene TRBD1, 6 bases. This CDR3 is 16 amino acids long. Germline V CDR1 and CDR2: SGHNT, YYREEE (reference sequence). V was shortened by 4 bases and J by 0 bases, with 14 bases between the two germline ends. The DNA for the CDR3 is TGTGCCAGCAGCCCGACAGGCGCTCTAGCCAAAAACATTCAGTACTTC. It translates to CASSPTGALAKNIQYF.

The gene calls are TRBV20-1 and TRBJ1-2; D is perhaps TRBD1 (5 bases). The germline V gene has CDR1 DFQATT and CDR2 SNEGSKA (reference sequence). The CDR3 contains 11 residues. Trimming shortened V by 6 bases and J by 8 bases, and 13 bases separated the two germline ends. The CDR3 spells CSAAGVRGYTF. CDR3 nucleotide sequence: TGCAGTGCAGCGGGGGTACGGGGCTACACCTTC.

The chain employs TRBV11-2 and TRBJ2-1, with D hard to call. This CDR3 comprises 13 residues. The ends were cut back, 1 base at V and 10 bases at J, with 11 bases in the middle. CDR1 and CDR2 (germline): SGHAT, FQNNGV. CDR3 bases: TGTGCCAGCAGCTTAGCCCCGGGTAACGAGCAGTTCTTC. Translated: CASSLAPGNEQFF.

The rearrangement joins TRBV7-8 to TRBJ2-1; 9 nucleotides line up with TRBD1. V lost 3 bases, J lost 10 bases, and 7 bases stayed unmatched. Germline assignment: CDR1 SGHVS and CDR2 FQNEAQ. CDR3 size: 14 residues. The CDR3 region is CASSLGQGVGEQFF. The CDR3 bases are TGTGCCAGCAGCTTGGGACAGGGTGTAGGAGAGCAGTTCTTC. The full variable domain, its missing parts supplied by reference TRBV7-8 and TRBJ2-1, is GAGVSQSPRYKVAKRGQDVALRCDPISGHVSLFWYQQALGQGPEFLTYFQNEAQLDKSGLPSDRFFAERPEGSVSTLKIQRTQQEDSAVYLCASSLGQGVGEQFFGPGTRLTVL.

This chain joins TRBV4-2 and TRBJ1-2; no firm D call. V was pared by 1 base and J by 0 bases, with 15 bases between. CDR1 is LGHNA and CDR2 is YNFKEQ in the germline V gene. The CDR3 length is 17 residues. Here the CDR3 reads CASSQAVLPTPNYGYTF. The CDR3 nucleotides are TGTGCCAGCAGCCAAGCGGTTCTCCCAACCCCTAACTATGGCTACACCTTC.

Details on this clone: The identical CDR3 is also encoded by other nucleotide sequences in the sample. The gene calls are TRBV4-1 and TRBJ1-2; 11 nucleotides line up with TRBD1. Losses at the gene ends were 0 bases for V and 8 bases for J; bases not matched to a gene: 8. This CDR3 spans 16 amino acids. Germline-derived CDR1 and CDR2 are MGHRA and YSYEKL. CDR3 bases: TGCGCCAGCAGCCAAGATCCAGGACAGGGGGCGGGAGGCTACACCTTC. Amino acid sequence: CASSQDPGQGAGGYTF.

V and J are TRBV10-1 and TRBJ2-1; no clear D gene. V was trimmed by 0 bases and J by 9 bases, leaving 6 bases between them. Germline V lookup: CDR1 WNHNN, CDR2 SYGVQD (reference sequence). This CDR3 contains 12 residues. The CDR3 nucleotides read TGCGCCAGCAGTGAGTCCCGTCGTGAGCAGTTCTTC. This translates into CASSESRREQFF.

This clone was observed a single time. This chain uses TRBV29-1 with TRBJ2-3; D is perhaps TRBD2 (5 bases). Germline-derived CDR1 and CDR2 are SQVTM and ANQGSEA. Trimming pared 4 bases from V and 4 bases from J, leaving 12 bases between. The CDR3 covers 13 residues. The CDR3 DNA is TGCAGCGTTGCGCTGCGGGTCGCAGATACGCAGTATTTT. It translates to CSVALRVADTQYF.

The chain uses TRBV7-9 and TRBJ2-7, with a possible D match to TRBD2 (7 bases). This CDR3 comprises 16 residues. Trimming pared 4 bases from V and 6 bases from J, leaving 22 bases between. From germline, CDR1 is SEHNR and CDR2 FQNEAQ (reference sequence). The CDR3 sequence is CASSWGGSSGVREQYF. The CDR3 DNA reads as TGTGCCAGCAGCTGGGGGGGCTCAAGCGGGGTTCGCGAGCAGTACTTC.

The chain couples TRBV2 to TRBJ2-3; D uncertain. V was cut by 2 bases and J by 3 bases, with 12 bases left in between. The CDR3 runs 15 residues. Looked up from germline, CDR1 is SNHLY and CDR2 is FYNNEI. The CDR3 sequence: CASSEFQAKTDTQYF. CDR3 DNA: TGTGCCAGCAGTGAATTTCAGGCCAAGACAGATACGCAGTATTTT.

To note about this clone: At one end the junction does not follow the germline gene, possibly because of a read error. V is TRBV2 and J is TRBJ1-4, with D unclear. The CDR3 runs 11 residues. Germline CDR1 reads SNHLY; CDR2 reads FYNNEI. As DNA, the CDR3 is TGTGCCAGCATTTCGGGTGAAAAACCGTTTTTT. It yields the protein CASISGEKPFF.

Here the CDR3 DNA reads TGTGCCAGCAGTTACCAGCCGGGGTCGTCCACTGAAGCTTTCTTT. Translated: CASSYQPGSSTEAFF. The J gene is TRBJ1-1, the V gene TRBV6-5; D remains ambiguous. This CDR3 comprises 15 residues. V gave up 2 bases and J gave up 4 bases, with 14 bases separating them. Germline V CDR1 and CDR2: MNHEY, SVGAGI.

The chain has TRBV9 and TRBJ1-1; no firm D call. This CDR3 has 13 amino acids. The germline V and J ends were trimmed by 5 bases and 2 bases, with 10 bases remaining between them. Germline CDR1 and CDR2: SGDLS and YYNGEE. Here the CDR3 DNA reads TGTGCCAGCAGTCCCGGGAGAAACACTGAAGCTTTCTTT. Protein product: CASSPGRNTEAFF. The full variable domain, rest sourced from reference TRBV9 and TRBJ1-1, is DSGVTQTPKHLITATGQRVTLRCSPRSGDLSVYWYQQSLDQGLQFLIQYYNGEERAKGNILERFSAQQFPDLHSELNLSSLELGDSALYFCASSPGRNTEAFFGQGTRLTVV.

This chain connects TRBV7-3 to TRBJ1-4; D is unclear. Germline assignment: CDR1 SGHTA and CDR2 FQGTGA. CDR3 length: 13 amino acids. The germline V and J ends were trimmed by 5 bases and 3 bases, with 7 bases remaining between them. CDR3 in amino acids: CASSLGANEKLFF. DNA for the CDR3: TGTGCCAGCAGCCTCGGGGCTAATGAAAAACTGTTTTTT.

V gene TRBV18 combines with J gene TRBJ2-2, with 10 nucleotides matching TRBD1. The junction had 8 bases not matched to a gene; V was cut back by 4 bases and J by 6 bases. Germline-derived CDR1 and CDR2 are KGHSH and LQKENI. CDR3 length: 16 residues. For the CDR3, the DNA is TGTGCCAGCTCACGTGACAGGGGGCTAATCGCCGGGGAGCTGTTTTTT. Amino acid sequence: CASSRDRGLIAGELFF.

The chain uses TRBV11-2 and TRBJ2-7; 7 bases align to TRBD2. Germline CDR1 reads SGHAT; CDR2 reads FQNNGV. V shed 5 bases, J shed 3 bases, and the junction held 4 bases outside the gene matches. CDR3 length: 13 residues. CDR3 DNA: TGTGCCAGCAGCGTATCGGGGGGCTACGAGCAGTACTTC. This sequence encodes CASSVSGGYEQYF.

The V gene is TRBV7-9, the J gene TRBJ2-7, with 7 positions matching TRBD1. The trim removed 5 bases at V and 6 bases at J, leaving 4 bases unmatched. CDR3 length equals 12 residues. Germline assignment: CDR1 SEHNR and CDR2 FQNEAQ (reference sequence). CDR3 region: CASSPWDSEQYF. DNA for the CDR3: TGTGCCAGCAGCCCTTGGGACAGCGAGCAGTACTTC.